This TCR beta chain was captured in a study of shared T cell receptors in the human thymus. Profiling relied on immunoSEQ multiplex PCR, and the TCRdb table lists in-frame clones only, not all of them. Altogether over 650,000 clones are present, around 87% being singletons, with the ten largest covering just under 0.0095%. There are 12 residues in the CDR3. The J segment lost 11 bases and the V segment lost 5 bases, leaving 7 bases of the junction unmatched. Germline lookup yields CDR1 PRHDT and CDR2 FYEKMQ (reference sequence). These data also featured in a second study, about human thymus T cells. In that study: Those donating were healthy Finnish infants in corrective surgery for congenital heart defects. Thymic material originated from resections removed in the course of corrective heart surgery. Repertoires from thymus and blood appeared to show biased V and J gene usage. Highly overlapping thymic repertoires among unrelated individuals were reported in related research.

This TCR came from a boy in the first two years of life with a congenital heart defect. What was sequenced was thymocytes. The chain has TRBV13 and TRBJ1-1; 8 nucleotides match TRBD1. In DNA form, the CDR3 reads TGTGCCAGCAGCCCTGGACAGGGACAGGCTTTCTTT. Translating gives CASSPGQGQAFF.